The 8 T cell receptor beta chains below all came from one sample that was sequenced in a study of naive CD8 T cells in extremely preterm neonates. Study-wide points: Preterm CDR3s were shorter than older groups', with fewer N additions and less trimming.

The antigens for these receptors are not known. Samples were taken at extremely preterm deliveries at 23-27 weeks of gestation. Only in-frame clones appear in the TCRdb table, and some are missing; sequencing was by immunoSEQ multiplex PCR. In the table there are about 5,000 clones, nearly 95% of which are singletons. Sequenced material: naive CD8+ T cells from cord blood. The receptors shown here come from a boy who was born preterm.

The J gene is TRBJ2-2, the V gene TRBV7-6; possibly TRBD1 or TRBD2 for D (5 bases each). V lost 6 bases and J 0 bases, leaving 11 bases between the germline ends. Per germline, CDR1 SGHVS and CDR2 FNYEAQ. CDR3 length: 15 residues. In DNA form, the CDR3 reads TGTGCCAGCAGTTGGGACGCCGCGAACACCGGGGAGCTGTTTTTT. Its translation: CASSWDAANTGELFF.

This sequence joins TRBV4-3 and TRBJ2-7; no reliable D call. The CDR3 loop spans 12 amino acids. The V end was cut by 4 bases, the J end by 0 bases, with 4 bases between. In germline, CDR1 is LGHNA, CDR2 YSLEER. The CDR3 DNA sequence: TGCGCCAGCAGCCCTAGCTCCTACGAGCAGTACTTC. This gives the protein CASSPSSYEQYF.

The V gene is TRBV6-6, the J gene TRBJ2-2, with 8 bases identical to TRBD1. Trimming at V came to 0 bases and at J to 4 bases, leaving 4 bases not matched to a gene. CDR3 size: 16 residues. Germline V gene data show CDR1 as MNHNY and CDR2 as SVGAGI (reference sequence). CDR3 in amino acids: CASSYSIQGATGELFF. CDR3 DNA sequence: TGTGCCAGCAGTTACTCTATTCAGGGGGCCACCGGGGAGCTGTTTTTT.

The CDR3 DNA sequence: TGTGCCAGCAGTTTGCCTCGGACTAGCGGGAGTGAGCAGTTCTTC. Its translation is CASSLPRTSGSEQFF. The rearrangement uses TRBV28 and TRBJ2-1, with 13 positions matching TRBD2. V gave up 3 bases and J gave up 9 bases; unmatched junction bases: 5. Germline V lookup: CDR1 MDHEN, CDR2 SYDVKM. The CDR3 spans 15 residues.

The table lists this clone with a count of one. This sequence joins TRBV29-1 and TRBJ2-3; 13 nucleotides match TRBD2. The germline V gene encodes CDR1 SQVTM and CDR2 ANQGSEA. The CDR3 covers 19 residues. The junction had 10 bases not matched to a gene; V was cut back by 0 bases and J by 1 base. CDR3 nucleotide sequence: TGCAGCGTTGAAGATCCCCGGACTAGCGGGAGTGAGGGCACAGATACGCAGTATTTT. This translates into CSVEDPRTSGSEGTDTQYF.

The J gene is TRBJ1-2, the V gene TRBV5-1, with D maybe TRBD1 (6 bases). CDR1 is SGHRS and CDR2 is YFSETQ in the germline V gene. V lost 1 base and J lost 3, with 10 bases in between. This CDR3 spans 14 amino acids. The CDR3 region is CASSLSPGDYGYTF. The CDR3 DNA is TGCGCCAGCAGCTTGAGTCCAGGGGACTATGGCTACACCTTC.

The chain links TRBV27 to TRBJ1-6; 7 bases fit TRBD1. V lost 3 bases, J lost 5 bases, and 1 base stayed unmatched. Germline CDR1 MNHEY, CDR2 SMNVEV (reference sequence). CDR3 length: 14 amino acids. Here the CDR3 DNA reads TGTGCCAGCAGTTTCGGGACAGATAATTCACCCCTCCACTTT. This codes for CASSFGTDNSPLHF.

The chain couples TRBV10-3 to TRBJ1-2, with D unresolved. The germline V gene has CDR1 ENHRY and CDR2 SYGVKD. The V gene lost 3 bases and the J gene lost 3 bases, with 11 bases spanning the gap. The CDR3 extends over 14 amino acids. The CDR3 spells CAISDPALDYGYTF. CDR3 DNA: TGTGCCATCAGTGACCCCGCTTTGGACTATGGCTACACCTTC.